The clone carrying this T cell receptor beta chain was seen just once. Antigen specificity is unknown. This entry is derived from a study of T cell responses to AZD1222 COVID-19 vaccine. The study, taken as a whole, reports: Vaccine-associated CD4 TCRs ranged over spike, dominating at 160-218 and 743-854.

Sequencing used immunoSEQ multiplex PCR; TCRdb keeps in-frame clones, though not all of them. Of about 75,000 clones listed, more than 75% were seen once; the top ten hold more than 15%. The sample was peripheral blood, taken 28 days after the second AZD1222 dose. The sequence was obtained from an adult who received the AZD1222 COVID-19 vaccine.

CDR3 protein: CASSSTQVGTEAFF. CDR3 nucleotides: TGTGCCAGCAGTTCAACCCAAGTCGGGACTGAAGCTTTCTTT. The genes are TRBV6-5 and TRBJ1-1; D is undetermined. Germline loops: CDR1 MNHEY, CDR2 SVGAGI. The CDR3 consists of 14 residues. V was cut by 4 bases and J by 5 bases, with 14 bases left in between.